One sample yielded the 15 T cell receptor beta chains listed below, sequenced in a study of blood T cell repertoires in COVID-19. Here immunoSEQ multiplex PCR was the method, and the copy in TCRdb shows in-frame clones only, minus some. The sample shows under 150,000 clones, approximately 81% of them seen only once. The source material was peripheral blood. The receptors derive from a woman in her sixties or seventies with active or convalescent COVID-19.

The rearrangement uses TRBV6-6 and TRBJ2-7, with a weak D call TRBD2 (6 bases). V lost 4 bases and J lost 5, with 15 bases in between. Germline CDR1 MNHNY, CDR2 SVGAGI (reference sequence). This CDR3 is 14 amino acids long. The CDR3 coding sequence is TGTGCCAGCAGTTTTGGGGGGACGGACAACGAGCAGTACTTC. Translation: CASSFGGTDNEQYF.

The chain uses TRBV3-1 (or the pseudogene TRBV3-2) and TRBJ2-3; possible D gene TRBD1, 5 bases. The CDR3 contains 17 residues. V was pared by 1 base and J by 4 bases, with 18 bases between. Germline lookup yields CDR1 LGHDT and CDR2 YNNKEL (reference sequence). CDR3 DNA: TGTGCCAGCAGCCAAGTAATACCTTGGGGCCGAGCAGATACGCAGTATTTT. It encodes CASSQVIPWGRADTQYF.

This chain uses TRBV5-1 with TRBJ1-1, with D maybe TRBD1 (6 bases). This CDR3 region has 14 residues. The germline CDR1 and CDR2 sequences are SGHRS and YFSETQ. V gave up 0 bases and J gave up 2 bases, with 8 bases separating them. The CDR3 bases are TGCGCCAGCAGCTTGGGGGACAAAAACACTGAAGCTTTCTTT. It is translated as CASSLGDKNTEAFF.

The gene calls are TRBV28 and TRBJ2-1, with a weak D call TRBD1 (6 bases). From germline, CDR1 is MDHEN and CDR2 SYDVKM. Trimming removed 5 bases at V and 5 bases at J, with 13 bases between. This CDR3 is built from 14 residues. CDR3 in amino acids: CASSRWTVDNEQFF. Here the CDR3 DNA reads TGTGCCAGCAGTCGATGGACAGTAGACAATGAGCAGTTCTTC.

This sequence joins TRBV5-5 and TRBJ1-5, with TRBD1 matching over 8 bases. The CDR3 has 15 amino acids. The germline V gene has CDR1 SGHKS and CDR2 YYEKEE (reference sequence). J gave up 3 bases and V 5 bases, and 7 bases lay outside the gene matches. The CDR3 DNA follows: TGTGCCAGCAGACCCGGACAGGGACTCAATCAGCCCCAGCATTTT. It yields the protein CASRPGQGLNQPQHF.

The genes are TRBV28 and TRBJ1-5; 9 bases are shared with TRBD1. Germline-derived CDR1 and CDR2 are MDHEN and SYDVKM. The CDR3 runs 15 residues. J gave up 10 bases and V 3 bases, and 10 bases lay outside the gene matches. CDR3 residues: CASSFWDRDLLPQHF. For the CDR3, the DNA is TGTGCCAGCAGTTTCTGGGACAGGGACCTCTTACCCCAGCATTTT.

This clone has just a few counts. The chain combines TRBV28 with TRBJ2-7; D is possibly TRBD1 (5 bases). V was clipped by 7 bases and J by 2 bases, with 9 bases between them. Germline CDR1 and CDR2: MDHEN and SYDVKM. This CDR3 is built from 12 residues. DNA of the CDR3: TGTGCCAGCACACGACAGCCCTACGAGCAGTACTTC. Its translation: CASTRQPYEQYF. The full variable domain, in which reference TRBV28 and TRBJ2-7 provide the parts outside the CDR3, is DVKVTQSSRYLVKRTGEKVFLECVQDMDHENMFWYRQDPGLGLRLIYFSYDVKMKEKGDIPEGYSVSREKKERFSLILESASTNQTSMYLCASTRQPYEQYFGPGTRLTVT.

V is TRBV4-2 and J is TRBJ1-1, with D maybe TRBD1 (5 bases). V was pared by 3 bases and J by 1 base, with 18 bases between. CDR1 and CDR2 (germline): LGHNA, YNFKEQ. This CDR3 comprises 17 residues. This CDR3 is CASSQAGQGRENTEAFF. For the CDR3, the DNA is TGTGCCAGCAGCCAGGCGGGGCAGGGAAGGGAGAACACTGAAGCTTTCTTT.

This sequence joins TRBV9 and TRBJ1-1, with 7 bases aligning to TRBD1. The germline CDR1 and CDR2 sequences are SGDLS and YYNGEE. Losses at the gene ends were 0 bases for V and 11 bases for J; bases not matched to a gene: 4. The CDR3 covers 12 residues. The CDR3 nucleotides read TGTGCCAGCAGCGTAGTAGGGGGCCTCGCTTTCTTT. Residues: CASSVVGGLAFF.

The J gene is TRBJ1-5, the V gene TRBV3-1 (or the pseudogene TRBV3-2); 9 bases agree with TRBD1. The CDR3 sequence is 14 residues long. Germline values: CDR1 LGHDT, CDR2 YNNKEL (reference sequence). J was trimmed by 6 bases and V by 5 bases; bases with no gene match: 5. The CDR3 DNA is TGTGCCAGCAGCGCGGGACAGGGTGGTCAGCCCCAGCATTTT. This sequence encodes CASSAGQGGQPQHF.

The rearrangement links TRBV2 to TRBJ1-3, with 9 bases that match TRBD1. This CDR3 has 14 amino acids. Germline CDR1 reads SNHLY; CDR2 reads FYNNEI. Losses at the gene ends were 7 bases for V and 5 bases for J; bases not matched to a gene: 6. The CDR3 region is CASTPDRGRNTIYF. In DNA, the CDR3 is TGTGCCAGCACTCCGGACAGGGGTCGAAACACCATATATTTT.

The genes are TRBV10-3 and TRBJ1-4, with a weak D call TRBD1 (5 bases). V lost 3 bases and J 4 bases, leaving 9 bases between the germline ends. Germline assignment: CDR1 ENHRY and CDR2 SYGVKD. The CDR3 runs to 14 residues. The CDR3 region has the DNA TGTGCCATCAGTGATCCCGGGGGTAATGAAAAACTGTTTTTT. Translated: CAISDPGGNEKLFF.

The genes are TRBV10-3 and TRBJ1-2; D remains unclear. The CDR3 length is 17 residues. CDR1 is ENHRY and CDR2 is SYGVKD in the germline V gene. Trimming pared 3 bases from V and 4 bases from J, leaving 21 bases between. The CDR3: CAISEPFGRAGTYGYTF. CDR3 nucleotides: TGTGCCATCAGTGAACCTTTTGGAAGGGCGGGAACCTATGGCTACACCTTC.

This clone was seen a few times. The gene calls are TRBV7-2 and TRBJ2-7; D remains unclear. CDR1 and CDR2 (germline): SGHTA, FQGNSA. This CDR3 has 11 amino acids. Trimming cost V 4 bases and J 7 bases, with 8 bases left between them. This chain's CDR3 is CASSSHEEQYF. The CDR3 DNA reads TGTGCCAGCAGCTCCCACGAGGAGCAGTACTTC.

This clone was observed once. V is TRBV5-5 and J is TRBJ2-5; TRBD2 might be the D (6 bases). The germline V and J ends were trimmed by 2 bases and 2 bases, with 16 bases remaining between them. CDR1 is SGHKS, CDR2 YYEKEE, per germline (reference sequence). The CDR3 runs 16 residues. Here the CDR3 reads CASSLSRGWGQETQYF. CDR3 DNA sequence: TGTGCCAGCAGCTTATCGCGGGGTTGGGGACAAGAGACCCAGTACTTC. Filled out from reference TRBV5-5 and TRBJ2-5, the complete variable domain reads DAGVTQSPTHLIKTRGQQVTLRCSPISGHKSVSWYQQVLGQGPQFIFQYYEKEERGRGNFPDRFSARQFPNYSSELNVNALLLGDSALYLCASSLSRGWGQETQYFGPGTRLLVL.